This T cell receptor beta chain was found in a study of CD8 T cells in ankylosing spondylitis. Whole-study findings and limits: What appeared characteristic of ankylosing spondylitis blood was a TCR beta motif of 7 or 8 highly homologous variants. As reported, disease-linked clones showed significant enrichment in matched ankylosing spondylitis synovial fluid.

Scientists made TCR beta libraries using quantitative 5'-RACE with molecular barcodes. TCRdb re-called the 5' RACE reads with MiXCR, one entry per CDR3 protein. The repertoire holds hundreds of thousands of distinct CDR3 sequences, with about 15% as singletons. The length of the CDR3 is 13 residues. Germline V lookup: CDR1 WSHSY, CDR2 SAAADI. Trimming pared 5 bases from V and 5 bases from J, leaving 10 bases between. Points on this clonotype: Its antigen is undetermined.

This clonotype was obtained from a male donor with ankylosing spondylitis. Sequencing used blood, either unsorted or a sorted T cell fraction (not recorded which). The genes are TRBV10-2 and TRBJ2-1; no clear D gene. CDR3: CASSLIPNNEQFF. The CDR3 DNA reads TGCGCCAGCAGTTTGATCCCCAACAATGAGCAGTTCTTC.